Listed below are T cell receptor beta chains from one sample, sequenced in a study of neurological immune-mediated disorders. TCRdb reprocessed the 5' RACE reads via MiXCR and lists one record per CDR3 protein. Here the sample spans around 29,000 distinct CDR3 sequences, approximately 5.3% being singletons. The sequenced sample consisted of CD4+ T cells from blood. These receptors were collected from a woman in her forties or fifties in good health. CDR3s leave out the opening cysteine and the closing phenylalanine or tryptophan.

j_call v_call cdr3_aa
TRBJ2-7 TRBV5-1 ASSFTGQTIYEQY
TRBJ1-1 TRBV9 ASTVLRTGGNTEAF
TRBJ2-2 TRBV6-5 ASSYGRSANTGELF
TRBJ2-7 TRBV7-2 ASSSRPGGSYEQY
TRBJ2-1 TRBV7-8 ASSLAAAGNEQF
TRBJ2-2 TRBV5-1 ASSLVPQTANTGELF
TRBJ2-5 TRBV6-5 ASSYAGQEETQY
TRBJ2-1 TRBV6-5 ASSYQGTGRNEQF
TRBJ2-5 TRBV5-6 ASSLWTRLYETQY
TRBJ1-2 TRBV5-1 ASTPGHNYGYT
TRBJ2-5 TRBV3-1 ASSHSEGGPGGETQY
TRBJ1-5 TRBV7-7 ASSSLRPQH
TRBJ2-1 TRBV6-5 ASSYGLAEKNEQF
TRBJ2-7 TRBV19 ASSIATGTDYEQY
TRBJ2-1 TRBV20-1 SARDDKYNEQF
TRBJ2-7 TRBV5-1 ASSLVPISPGKNYEQY
TRBJ1-2 TRBV28 ASSLGSRGTSGYT
TRBJ2-1 TRBV20-1 SGRQTGELDEQF
TRBJ1-1 TRBV5-1 ASSLGGGTEAF
TRBJ2-7 TRBV20-1 SARDPAGGIYEQY
TRBJ1-2 TRBV7-3 ASGQGKGYT
TRBJ2-2 TRBV7-8 ASSPAGGTATGELF
TRBJ2-3 TRBV5-1 ASTPLAGGTDTQY
TRBJ2-1 TRBV7-2 ASSLKGTGTYNEQF
TRBJ1-1 TRBV6-5 ASSYMAAKENTEAF
TRBJ1-1 TRBV5-1 ASSMGQKGEAF
TRBJ1-1 TRBV5-1 ASSLEDSQAF
TRBJ1-1 TRBV18 ASSPPVPGIAF
TRBJ1-5 TRBV2 ASKGLDGINQPQH
TRBJ2-5 TRBV5-1 ASSLLVGPETQY
TRBJ2-1 TRBV7-7 ASSQSSSYNEQF
TRBJ1-2 TRBV30 AWTRQGAGT
TRBJ2-7 TRBV6-5 ASSYNQGRIYEQY
TRBJ2-7 TRBV10-3 AISETRVGYEQY
TRBJ2-1 TRBV5-1 ASMWSSGSSYNEQF
TRBJ1-1 TRBV28 ASSTPRGYTEAF
TRBJ2-3 TRBV5-1 ASSLETGVADTQY
TRBJ1-2 TRBV10-3 AISGQGHYGYT
TRBJ2-5 TRBV29-1 SVTTRRVETQY
TRBJ2-7 TRBV29-1 SVSDRESLLE
TRBJ1-1 TRBV14 ASSQNTEAF
TRBJ1-2 TRBV12-3/TRBV12-4 ASRPQGGKYGYT